The 3 T cell receptor beta chains below come from one sample, sequenced in a study of CD8 T cells in Susac syndrome. RNA, at about 0.45 to 1 ug, was reverse transcribed with random hexamers. TCRdb used MiXCR to reprocess the immunoSEQ multiplex PCR reads, holding one entry per CDR3 protein. This sample has over 120,000 distinct CDR3 sequences; approximately 93% occur once, and the top ten carry about 0.076%. Sequencing was done on a sample of CD4+ T cells from PBMCs. These receptors originate from a human donor in good health.

This clonotype was seen only once. V is TRBV6-4 and J is TRBJ1-2; 10 nucleotides align to TRBD1. Germline CDR1 and CDR2: MRHNA and SNTAGT. The CDR3 has 14 amino acids. Trimming at V came to 2 bases and at J to 6 bases, leaving 3 bases not matched to a gene. CDR3 sequence reads: CASSDGTGADGYTF. The CDR3 DNA sequence: TGTGCCAGCAGTGACGGGACAGGGGCAGATGGCTACACCTTC.

This sequence joins TRBV25-1 and TRBJ2-1; 8 nucleotides align to TRBD2. The CDR3 covers 17 residues. CDR1 is MGHDK and CDR2 is SYGVNS in the germline V gene. With V trimmed by 3 bases and J by 5 bases, 12 bases remained unmatched. This CDR3 reads CASSEGETAGADNEQFF. In nucleotides, the CDR3 is TGTGCCAGCAGTGAGGGGGAAACAGCGGGGGCTGACAATGAGCAGTTCTTC.

The chain combines TRBV10-3 with TRBJ2-2; 8 nucleotides match TRBD2. The CDR3 totals 15 residues. Germline lookup yields CDR1 ENHRY and CDR2 SYGVKD. The ends lost 7 bases at V and 6 bases at J; junction bases unmatched: 10. In DNA form, the CDR3 reads TGTGCCATCAAACCTTCAGCGGGAGTATCCGGGGAGCTGTTTTTT. This encodes CAIKPSAGVSGELFF.